This TCR beta chain was identified in a study of control samples from healthy donors and cancer patients. This clone was detected only a few times. Profiling relied on immunoSEQ multiplex PCR, and the TCRdb table lists in-frame clones only, not all of them. The sample lists 100,000 to 150,000 clones, more than 70% occurring once. The V gene lost 2 bases and the J gene lost 3 bases, with 13 bases spanning the gap. Looked up from germline, CDR1 is MNHNS and CDR2 is SASEGT. This CDR3 contains 15 residues. The genes are TRBV6-1 and TRBJ1-1; perhaps TRBD1 as D (5 bases). Sequencing was done on a sample of blood. The sequence was obtained from a man aged 60-69 years in good health. CDR3 DNA sequence: TGTGCCAGCAGTGAATCGGGGGAGGGACACACTGAAGCTTTCTTT. It yields the protein CASSESGEGHTEAFF.